Listed below are T cell receptor beta chains from one sample, sequenced in a study of T cell responses to AZD1222 COVID-19 vaccine. Clones were sequenced by immunoSEQ multiplex PCR, and TCRdb holds only the in-frame ones, with some missing. The repertoire holds some 86,000 clones, with more than 75% as singletons. This specimen was peripheral blood, taken on day 0 of AZD1222 vaccination. These receptors were collected from an adult in good health. The CDR3 runs from the conserved cysteine through the conserved F or W. The D gene is left open where the match is weak. Clone sizes are given selectively: once, few, many, or a class where the clone is expanded.

J: TRBJ1-5
length: 12
V: TRBV12-2
D: .
size: .
CDR3: CASCLRDQPQHF
DNA: TGTGCAAGTTGCTTAAGGGATCAGCCCCAGCATTTT

J: TRBJ1-3
length: 14
V: TRBV5-6
D: .
size: .
CDR3: CASSPRSSGNTIYF
DNA: TGTGCCAGCAGCCCCAGGAGCTCTGGAAACACCATATATTTT

J: TRBJ1-5
length: 16
V: TRBV7-9
D: TRBD1
size: few
CDR3: CASSGWDRANNQPQHF
DNA: TGTGCCAGCAGCGGGTGGGACAGGGCGAACAATCAGCCCCAGCATTTT

J: TRBJ1-1
length: 13
V: TRBV2
D: TRBD1
size: .
CDR3: CASRGQGGGEAFF
DNA: TGTGCCAGCAGGGGACAGGGAGGGGGTGAAGCTTTCTTT

J: TRBJ2-1
length: 14
V: TRBV5-4
D: .
size: .
CDR3: CASSLTYGAHEQFF
DNA: TGTGCCAGCAGCTTGACTTATGGGGCACATGAGCAGTTCTTC

J: TRBJ2-1
length: 16
V: TRBV6-1
D: .
size: .
CDR3: CASSEPVASSYNEQFF
DNA: TGTGCCAGCAGTGAACCCGTTGCAAGCTCCTACAATGAGCAGTTCTTC

J: TRBJ2-5
length: 13
V: TRBV12-3/TRBV12-4
D: .
size: .
CDR3: CASSLAGAETQYF
DNA: TGTGCCAGCAGTTTAGCGGGAGCAGAGACCCAGTACTTC

J: TRBJ1-4
length: 17
V: TRBV5-6
D: TRBD1
size: once
CDR3: CASSLANPGTANEKLFF
DNA: TGTGCCAGCAGCTTGGCAAATCCCGGGACAGCTAATGAAAAACTGTTTTTT

J: TRBJ2-1
length: 13
V: TRBV27
D: .
size: many
CDR3: CATVADNYNEQFF
DNA: TGTGCCACTGTAGCAGATAACTACAATGAGCAGTTCTTC

J: TRBJ2-1
length: 11
V: TRBV2
D: TRBD1
size: .
CDR3: CAVLGQAEQFF
DNA: TGTGCCGTGCTTGGACAGGCTGAGCAGTTCTTC

J: TRBJ2-2
length: 20
V: TRBV4-2
D: TRBD2
size: .
CDR3: CASSQVATGLAGLYSGELFF
DNA: TGTGCCAGCAGCCAAGTCGCTACCGGACTAGCGGGACTTTATAGCGGGGAGCTGTTTTTT

J: TRBJ2-3
length: 15
V: TRBV18
D: TRBD2
size: .
CDR3: CASSLSGLPQDTQYF
DNA: TGTGCCAGCTCCCTCTCGGGACTACCCCAGGATACGCAGTATTTT

J: TRBJ2-3
length: 15
V: TRBV9
D: TRBD2
size: .
CDR3: CASSTRDYPPDTQYF
DNA: TGTGCCAGCAGCACCCGGGACTACCCCCCAGATACGCAGTATTTT

J: TRBJ2-5
length: 13
V: TRBV18
D: .
size: .
CDR3: CASSPPSAWTQYF
DNA: TGTGCCAGCTCACCTCCCTCGGCATGGACCCAGTACTTC

J: TRBJ1-2
length: 11
V: TRBV27
D: .
size: many
CDR3: CASSSGGGYTF
DNA: TGTGCCAGCAGTTCCGGGGGTGGCTACACCTTC

J: TRBJ1-2
length: 17
V: TRBV25-1
D: .
size: .
CDR3: CASSGKDRLFANYGYTF
DNA: TGTGCCAGCAGTGGGAAGGACAGATTGTTTGCTAACTATGGCTACACCTTC

J: TRBJ2-7
length: 13
V: TRBV7-9
D: .
size: .
CDR3: CASSSPATYEQYF
DNA: TGTGCCAGCAGCTCCCCTGCCACCTACGAGCAGTACTTC

J: TRBJ2-7
length: 15
V: TRBV27
D: .
size: .
CDR3: CASSLAGTLAYEQYF
DNA: TGTGCCAGCAGTTTGGCCGGAACGCTGGCCTACGAGCAGTACTTC

J: TRBJ2-3
length: 15
V: TRBV5-8
D: TRBD2
size: .
CDR3: CASSLGGGSTDTQYF
DNA: TGTGCCAGCAGCTTGGGGGGAGGGAGCACAGATACGCAGTATTTT

J: TRBJ2-7
length: 13
V: TRBV19
D: TRBD1
size: .
CDR3: CASSDRQGLEQYF
DNA: TGTGCCAGTAGCGACCGACAGGGATTGGAGCAGTACTTC

J: TRBJ2-2
length: 15
V: TRBV6-1
D: TRBD2
size: .
CDR3: CASSSGLAGGRELFF
DNA: TGTGCCAGCAGTTCAGGACTAGCGGGGGGTAGGGAGCTGTTTTTT

J: TRBJ1-5
length: 15
V: TRBV2
D: TRBD1
size: .
CDR3: CASSPRQGARQPQHF
DNA: TGTGCCAGCAGTCCAAGACAGGGGGCCAGGCAGCCCCAGCATTTT

J: TRBJ1-1
length: 14
V: TRBV7-6
D: .
size: .
CDR3: CASSPSAAYTEAFF
DNA: TGTGCCAGCAGCCCATCGGCAGCCTACACTGAAGCTTTCTTT

J: TRBJ2-5
length: 15
V: TRBV5-5
D: .
size: .
CDR3: CASSLKSGFQETQYF
DNA: TGTGCCAGCAGCTTGAAATCAGGGTTCCAAGAGACCCAGTACTTC

J: TRBJ2-2
length: 14
V: TRBV2
D: TRBD1
size: .
CDR3: CASAMTGFAGELFF
DNA: TGTGCCAGCGCCATGACAGGGTTTGCCGGGGAGCTGTTTTTT

J: TRBJ1-3
length: 15
V: TRBV5-4
D: .
size: .
CDR3: CASSLDRVSGNTIYF
DNA: TGTGCCAGCAGCTTGGACAGGGTCTCTGGAAACACCATATATTTT

J: TRBJ1-6
length: 16
V: TRBV28
D: .
size: .
CDR3: CASSPVESSYNSPLHF
DNA: TGTGCCAGCAGTCCCGTAGAGAGCTCCTATAATTCACCCCTCCACTTT

J: TRBJ1-1
length: 16
V: TRBV5-4
D: TRBD1
size: .
CDR3: CASSLGGGQKNTEAFF
DNA: TGTGCCAGCAGCTTGGGGGGGGGACAGAAGAACACTGAAGCTTTCTTT

J: TRBJ1-1
length: 11
V: TRBV12-3/TRBV12-4
D: .
size: .
CDR3: CASSPQGEAFF
DNA: TGTGCCAGCAGTCCCCAGGGGGAAGCTTTCTTT

J: TRBJ2-7
length: 14
V: TRBV4-2
D: .
size: .
CDR3: CASSQVRRGTEQYF
DNA: TGTGCCAGCAGCCAAGTACGGAGGGGTACCGAGCAGTACTTC

J: TRBJ2-7
length: 11
V: TRBV24-1
D: .
size: once
CDR3: CATSDGDEQYF
DNA: TGTGCCACCAGTGATGGCGACGAGCAGTACTTC

J: TRBJ2-2
length: 14
V: TRBV5-1
D: .
size: few
CDR3: CASSLSGLGGELFF
DNA: TGCGCCAGCAGCCTTTCAGGGTTGGGCGGGGAGCTGTTTTTT

J: TRBJ2-7
length: 13
V: TRBV6-2/TRBV6-3
D: .
size: once
CDR3: CASSSPLGAEQYF
DNA: TGTGCCAGCAGTTCCCCTCTCGGAGCAGAGCAGTACTTC

J: TRBJ1-1
length: 11
V: TRBV20-1
D: .
size: .
CDR3: CSASRVSEAFF
DNA: TGCAGTGCTAGCAGGGTCTCTGAAGCTTTCTTT

J: TRBJ2-5
length: 15
V: TRBV5-5
D: .
size: once
CDR3: CASSTRYRGGETQYF
DNA: TGTGCCAGCAGCACGCGTTACAGGGGAGGGGAGACCCAGTACTTC

J: TRBJ1-5
length: 14
V: TRBV3-1/TRBV3-2
D: .
size: .
CDR3: CASSPRDSLGAQHF
DNA: TGTGCCAGCAGCCCTCGGGACTCCCTGGGGGCCCAGCATTTT

J: TRBJ1-1
length: 15
V: TRBV5-1
D: .
size: .
CDR3: CASSLSGNSGTEAFF
DNA: TGCGCCAGCAGCTTGAGTGGGAATTCTGGCACTGAAGCTTTCTTT

J: TRBJ2-1
length: 14
V: TRBV13
D: .
size: .
CDR3: CASSFRTRNNEQFF
DNA: TGTGCCAGCAGCTTTCGAACACGAAACAATGAGCAGTTCTTC

J: TRBJ1-6
length: 14
V: TRBV7-2
D: .
size: .
CDR3: CASSRVQVGAPLHF
DNA: TGTGCCAGCAGCCGTGTGCAGGTTGGGGCACCCCTCCACTTT

J: TRBJ1-2
length: 13
V: TRBV4-1
D: .
size: .
CDR3: CASSQESGDGYTF
DNA: TGCGCCAGCAGCCAAGAGTCGGGGGACGGCTACACCTTC

J: TRBJ2-2
length: 16
V: TRBV6-5
D: .
size: once
CDR3: CASSYSWTKVTGELFF
DNA: TGTGCCAGCAGTTACAGTTGGACAAAAGTCACCGGGGAGCTGTTTTTT

J: TRBJ2-1
length: 15
V: TRBV6-5
D: TRBD1
size: .
CDR3: CASRKGQGADNEQFF
DNA: TGTGCCAGCCGGAAGGGACAGGGGGCTGACAATGAGCAGTTCTTC

J: TRBJ2-1
length: 16
V: TRBV9
D: TRBD1
size: once
CDR3: CASSVGRDRVRNEQFF
DNA: TGTGCCAGCAGCGTAGGTCGGGACAGGGTCAGAAATGAGCAGTTCTTC

J: TRBJ1-1
length: 13
V: TRBV12-3/TRBV12-4
D: .
size: .
CDR3: CASSQGGRSEAFF
DNA: TGTGCCAGCAGTCAAGGGGGTCGGTCTGAAGCTTTCTTT

J: TRBJ1-2
length: 13
V: TRBV3-1/TRBV3-2
D: .
size: few
CDR3: CASSPDRRGGYTF
DNA: TGTGCCAGCAGCCCAGACAGAAGGGGTGGCTACACCTTC

J: TRBJ2-2
length: 17
V: TRBV10-1
D: TRBD2
size: .
CDR3: CASSEFSSGRGTGELFF
DNA: TGCGCCAGCAGTGAGTTTAGTAGCGGGAGAGGAACCGGGGAGCTGTTTTTT

J: TRBJ1-4
length: 14
V: TRBV5-6
D: TRBD1
size: .
CDR3: CASSWGQGGEKLFF
DNA: TGTGCCAGCAGCTGGGGACAGGGAGGAGAAAAACTGTTTTTT

J: TRBJ1-5
length: 13
V: TRBV30
D: .
size: .
CDR3: CAWNRANGQPQHF
DNA: TGTGCCTGGAACAGGGCAAATGGTCAGCCCCAGCATTTT

J: TRBJ1-2
length: 14
V: TRBV28
D: .
size: .
CDR3: CASSSGRFNYGYTF
DNA: TGTGCCAGCAGTTCGGGACGGTTTAACTATGGCTACACCTTC

J: TRBJ2-5
length: 16
V: TRBV6-5
D: TRBD2
size: .
CDR3: CASSYSRTSVGETQYF
DNA: TGTGCCAGCAGTTACTCCAGGACTAGCGTAGGAGAGACCCAGTACTTC

J: TRBJ1-2
length: 12
V: TRBV6-1
D: .
size: once
CDR3: CASSEGAGGYTF
DNA: TGTGCCAGCAGTGAAGGGGCTGGTGGCTACACCTTC

J: TRBJ1-1
length: 14
V: TRBV10-2
D: .
size: .
CDR3: CASSDPSLNTEAFF
DNA: TGCGCCAGCAGTGACCCCAGTTTGAACACTGAAGCTTTCTTT

J: TRBJ2-1
length: 13
V: TRBV11-2
D: .
size: once
CDR3: CASSLGTENEQFF
DNA: TGTGCCAGCAGCTTGGGGACGGAAAATGAGCAGTTCTTC